A selection of T cell receptor beta chains follows, all from one sample in a study of chemoradiotherapy in HPV16-positive cancers. Produced via immunoSEQ multiplex PCR; TCRdb's table is partial and in-frame only. The sample consists of fewer than 3,500 clones, 70% to 90% of them appearing once. The sequencing here drew on tumor tissue, taken from a patient who underwent chemoradiotherapy. The origin of the receptors is a human donor with HPV-associated anogenital cancer. Each CDR3 is given with its conserved first and last residue. The D gene is left open where the match is weak. Clone size is stated in some rows and not others, as once, few, many or a class when expanded.

j_call: TRBJ1-4; d_call: TRBD1; v_call: TRBV5-1; clone_size: .; cdr3_nt: TGCGCCAGCAGCCCTCAGGGGGCCGTACGGGAAAAACTGTTTTTT; cdr3_aa: CASSPQGAVREKLFF
j_call: TRBJ2-7; d_call: TRBD2; v_call: TRBV30; clone_size: few; cdr3_nt: TGTGCCTCCGCGGGGGAGGGCCCCTACGAGCAGTACTTC; cdr3_aa: CASAGEGPYEQYF
j_call: TRBJ2-7; d_call: .; v_call: TRBV28; clone_size: .; cdr3_nt: TGTGCCAGCAGTTTTTTTTCCAGCGGGTTTGAGCAGTACTTC; cdr3_aa: CASSFFSSGFEQYF
j_call: TRBJ2-3; d_call: TRBD2; v_call: TRBV7-8; clone_size: .; cdr3_nt: TGTGCCAGCAGCCCAACCAGCGGGAGAACAGATACGCAGTATTTT; cdr3_aa: CASSPTSGRTDTQYF
j_call: TRBJ1-2; d_call: .; v_call: TRBV6-5; clone_size: few; cdr3_nt: TGTGCCAGCAGTTATCAGGGCGGCTACACCTTC; cdr3_aa: CASSYQGGYTF
j_call: TRBJ2-3; d_call: .; v_call: TRBV5-6; clone_size: .; cdr3_nt: TGTGCCAGCCTCAGGGCACAGGGACGCACAGATACGCAGTATTTT; cdr3_aa: CASLRAQGRTDTQYF
j_call: TRBJ2-7; d_call: .; v_call: TRBV30; clone_size: .; cdr3_nt: TGTGCCTGGAGTTTCGGCCTAATCGGTAAACCCTACGAGCAGTACTTC; cdr3_aa: CAWSFGLIGKPYEQYF
j_call: TRBJ1-4; d_call: .; v_call: TRBV10-3; clone_size: .; cdr3_nt: TGTGCCATCAGTAAAGGGGTTGAGGAACTGTTTTTT; cdr3_aa: CAISKGVEELFF
j_call: TRBJ1-1; d_call: TRBD1; v_call: TRBV27; clone_size: .; cdr3_nt: TGTGCCAGCAGCATAGGGGGGACAGGGACCACTGAAGCTTTCTTT; cdr3_aa: CASSIGGTGTTEAFF
j_call: TRBJ2-7; d_call: TRBD1; v_call: TRBV7-6; clone_size: .; cdr3_nt: TGTGCCAGCAGCTTAGGCCTGGGGACAGGGTCCGGCGAGCAGTACTTC; cdr3_aa: CASSLGLGTGSGEQYF
j_call: TRBJ2-5; d_call: .; v_call: TRBV6-6; clone_size: .; cdr3_nt: TGTGCCAGCAGTTTAGGGAGCGAGACCCAGTACTTC; cdr3_aa: CASSLGSETQYF
j_call: TRBJ1-3; d_call: .; v_call: TRBV7-8; clone_size: .; cdr3_nt: TGTGCCAGCAGCTTAGCAGCAGGGGCGGGTGGAAACACCATATATTTT; cdr3_aa: CASSLAAGAGGNTIYF
j_call: TRBJ2-2; d_call: TRBD2; v_call: TRBV29-1; clone_size: .; cdr3_nt: TGCAGCGTTGCGGGAGGTGGCACCGGGGAGCTGTTTTTT; cdr3_aa: CSVAGGGTGELFF
j_call: TRBJ1-2; d_call: .; v_call: TRBV20-1; clone_size: .; cdr3_nt: TGCAGTGCTAGGGACACTGGCTACACCTTC; cdr3_aa: CSARDTGYTF
j_call: TRBJ2-1; d_call: TRBD2; v_call: TRBV7-3; clone_size: .; cdr3_nt: TGTGCCAGCAGCCCACTAGCGGGGGCCAATGAGCAGTTCTTC; cdr3_aa: CASSPLAGANEQFF
j_call: TRBJ2-7; d_call: TRBD1; v_call: TRBV4-1; clone_size: .; cdr3_nt: TGCGCCAGCAGCCGAGACCCGGGACAGACCTCCTACGAGCAGTACTTC; cdr3_aa: CASSRDPGQTSYEQYF
j_call: TRBJ1-5; d_call: .; v_call: TRBV7-2; clone_size: .; cdr3_nt: TGTGCCAGCAGCTTAGCGCTAAGGGCCCTCGGGCAGCCCCAGCATTTT; cdr3_aa: CASSLALRALGQPQHF
j_call: TRBJ2-1; d_call: TRBD2; v_call: TRBV29-1; clone_size: .; cdr3_nt: TGCAGCTCCGGACTAAGCGGGAGCGGTGAGCAGTTCTTC; cdr3_aa: CSSGLSGSGEQFF
j_call: TRBJ1-1; d_call: .; v_call: TRBV19; clone_size: .; cdr3_nt: TGTGCCAGCGCCTGGGGTAGGGGGGAAGCTTTCTTT; cdr3_aa: CASAWGRGEAFF
j_call: TRBJ2-5; d_call: TRBD1; v_call: TRBV7-7; clone_size: .; cdr3_nt: TGTGCCAGCAGCCCCGGGACAGGGGCAAGCGAGACCCAGTACTTC; cdr3_aa: CASSPGTGASETQYF
j_call: TRBJ2-1; d_call: .; v_call: TRBV11-2; clone_size: .; cdr3_nt: TGTGCCAGCAGCTTAGAATTCCGGGACTTAACCTCTCAGTTCTTC; cdr3_aa: CASSLEFRDLTSQFF
j_call: TRBJ2-1; d_call: TRBD2; v_call: TRBV11-2; clone_size: .; cdr3_nt: TGTGCCAGCAGCTTCTACGTGGCGGGAGGGGGGGACAATGAGCAGTTCTTC; cdr3_aa: CASSFYVAGGGDNEQFF
j_call: TRBJ1-5; d_call: .; v_call: TRBV5-4; clone_size: .; cdr3_nt: TGTGCCAGCAGCTTGGACGGGAAGATTCAGCCCCAGCATTTT; cdr3_aa: CASSLDGKIQPQHF